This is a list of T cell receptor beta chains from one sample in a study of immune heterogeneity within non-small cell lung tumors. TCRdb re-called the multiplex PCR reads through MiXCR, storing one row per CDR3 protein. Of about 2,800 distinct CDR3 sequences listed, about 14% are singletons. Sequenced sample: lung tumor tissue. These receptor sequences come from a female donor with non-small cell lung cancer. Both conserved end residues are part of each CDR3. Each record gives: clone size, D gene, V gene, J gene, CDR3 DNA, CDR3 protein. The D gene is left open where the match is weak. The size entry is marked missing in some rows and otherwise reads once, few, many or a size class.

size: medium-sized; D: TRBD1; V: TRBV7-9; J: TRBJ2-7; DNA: TGTGCCAGCAGCCGCACCGGTCGGGACAGCCACTACGAGCAGTACTTC; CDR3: CASSRTGRDSHYEQYF
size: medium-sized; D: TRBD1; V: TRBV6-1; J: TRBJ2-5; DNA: TGTGCCAGCAGATTACGGGACAGGGAGGGAGAGACCCAGTACTTC; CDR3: CASRLRDREGETQYF
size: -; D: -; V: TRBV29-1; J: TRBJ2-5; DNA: TGCAGCGTTGAAAGGCAGAGAAAAGAGACCCAGTACTTC; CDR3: CSVERQRKETQYF
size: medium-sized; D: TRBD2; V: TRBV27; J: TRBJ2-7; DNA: TGTGCCAGCAAAACTAGCGGGAGGTACGAGCAGTACTTC; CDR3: CASKTSGRYEQYF
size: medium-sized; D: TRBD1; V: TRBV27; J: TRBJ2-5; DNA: TGTGCCAGCAGTCCGTTGACAGGGCAAGAGACCCAGTACTTC; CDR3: CASSPLTGQETQYF
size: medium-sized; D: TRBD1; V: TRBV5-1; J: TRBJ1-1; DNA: TGCGCCAGCAGCTTCGGGACAGGCACTGAAGCTTTCTTT; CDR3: CASSFGTGTEAFF
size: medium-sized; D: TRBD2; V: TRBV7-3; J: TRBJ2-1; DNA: TGTGCCAGCAGCTTAGGGACTAGCCGGAACAATGAGCAGTTCTTC; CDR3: CASSLGTSRNNEQFF
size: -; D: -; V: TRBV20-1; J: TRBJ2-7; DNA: TGCATTGCCAATAGCGTAGCTTACGAGCAATACTTC; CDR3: CIANSVAYEQYF
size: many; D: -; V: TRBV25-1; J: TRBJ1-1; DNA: TGTGCCAGCGGTACGACTGAAGCTTTCTTT; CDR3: CASGTTEAFF
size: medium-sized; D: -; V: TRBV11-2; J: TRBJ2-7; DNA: TGTGCCAGCAGCCCCCAAGGGGCCGATTCCGCCTACGAGCAGTACTTC; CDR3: CASSPQGADSAYEQYF
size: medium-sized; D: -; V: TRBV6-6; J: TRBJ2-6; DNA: TGTGCCAGCAGTTACCCACAACTTTCTGGGGCCAACGTCCTGACTTTC; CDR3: CASSYPQLSGANVLTF
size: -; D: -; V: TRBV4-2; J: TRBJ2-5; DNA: TGTGCCAGCAGCCAAGGGACGGGCCCACAAGAGACCCAGTACTTC; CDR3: CASSQGTGPQETQYF
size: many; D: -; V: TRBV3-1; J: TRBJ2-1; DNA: TGTGCCAGCAGCCATTACCCGTACAATGAGCAGTTCTTC; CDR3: CASSHYPYNEQFF
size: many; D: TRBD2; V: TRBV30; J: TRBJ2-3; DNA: TGTGCCTGGGGACTAGCGTGGGGTGGCACAGATACGCAGTATTTT; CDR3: CAWGLAWGGTDTQYF
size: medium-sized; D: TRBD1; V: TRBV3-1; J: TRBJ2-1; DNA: TGTGCCAGCAGCCTAGCCGGGACAGGGGATAAAAATGAGCAGTTCTTC; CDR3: CASSLAGTGDKNEQFF
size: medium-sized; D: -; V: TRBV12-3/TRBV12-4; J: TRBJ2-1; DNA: TGTGCCAGCAGTTACTCGGGGGAAAATGAGCAGTTCTTC; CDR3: CASSYSGENEQFF
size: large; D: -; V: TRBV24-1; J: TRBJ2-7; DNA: TGTGCCACCAGTGACCCGAAGGGGGACCCTACCTACGAGCAGTACTTC; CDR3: CATSDPKGDPTYEQYF
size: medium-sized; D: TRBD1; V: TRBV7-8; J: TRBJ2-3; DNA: TGTGCCAGCAGCTTTACCGGGACAGGGAGCACAGATACGCAGTATTTT; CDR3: CASSFTGTGSTDTQYF
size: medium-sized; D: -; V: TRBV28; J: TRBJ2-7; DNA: TGTGCCAGCAGTTTGGTCGACAGGCATAACTCCTACGAGCAGTACTTC; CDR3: CASSLVDRHNSYEQYF
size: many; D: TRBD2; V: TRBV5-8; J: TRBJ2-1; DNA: TGTGCCAGCAGCCGGGGACTAGCGGGAGCGTGGAATGAGCAGTTCTTC; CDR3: CASSRGLAGAWNEQFF
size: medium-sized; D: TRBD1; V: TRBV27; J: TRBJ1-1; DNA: TGTGCCAGCAGAACAGGGGCTTATATGAACACTGAAGCTTTCTTT; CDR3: CASRTGAYMNTEAFF
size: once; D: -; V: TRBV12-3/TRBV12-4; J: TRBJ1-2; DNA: TGTGCCAGTAGTTTGCAGGCCTATGGCTACACCTTC; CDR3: CASSLQAYGYTF